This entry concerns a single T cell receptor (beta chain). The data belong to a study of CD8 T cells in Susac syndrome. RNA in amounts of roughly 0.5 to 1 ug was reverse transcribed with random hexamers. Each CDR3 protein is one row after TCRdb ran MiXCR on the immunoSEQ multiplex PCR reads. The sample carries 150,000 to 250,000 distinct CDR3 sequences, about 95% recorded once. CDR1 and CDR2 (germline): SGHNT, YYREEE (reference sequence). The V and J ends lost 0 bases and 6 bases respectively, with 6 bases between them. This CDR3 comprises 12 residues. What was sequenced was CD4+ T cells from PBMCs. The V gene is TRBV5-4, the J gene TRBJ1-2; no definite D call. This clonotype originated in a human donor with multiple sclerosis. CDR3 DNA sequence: TGTGCCAGCAGCTTGGACATCAATGGCTACACCTTC. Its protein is CASSLDINGYTF. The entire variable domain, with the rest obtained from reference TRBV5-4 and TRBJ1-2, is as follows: ETGVTQSPTHLIKTRGQQVTLRCSSQSGHNTVSWYQQALGQGPQFIFQYYREEENGRGNFPPRFSGLQFPNYSSELNVNALELDDSALYLCASSLDINGYTFGSGTRLTVV.